The clone carrying this T cell receptor (beta chain) was recorded at least ten times. CDR3 regions of TCR beta were amplified from RNA transcripts. The first-round RT-PCR employed HTBI primers together with the Qiagen OneStep RT-PCR kit. A multiplex PCR was then performed as the second round. TCRdb used MiXCR to reprocess the multiplex PCR reads, holding one entry per CDR3 protein. The sample consists of 170,000 or so distinct CDR3 sequences, roughly two fifths of them appearing once. PBMCs stemmed from more than 9.5 ml of fresh peripheral blood. This CDR3 comprises 14 residues. The V gene lost 0 bases and the J gene lost 2 bases, with 5 bases spanning the gap. The sample originates from a study of Graves' ophthalmopathy and Graves' hyperthyroidism.

Material for sequencing was peripheral blood. The chain employs TRBV12-3 or TRBV12-4 and TRBJ1-5, with unresolved D. The receptor comes from a woman in her 40s with Graves' ophthalmopathy. This CDR3 is CASSLAGGNQPQHF. DNA of the CDR3: TGTGCCAGCAGTTTAGCGGGCGGCAATCAGCCCCAGCATTTT.